This record covers a single T cell receptor beta chain. Antigen: not known. This record comes from a study of identical twins. The germline V gene encodes CDR1 MNHEY and CDR2 SMNVEV (reference sequence). V lost 1 base and J lost 6, with 13 bases in between. CDR3 length equals 14 residues. TCRdb fed the 5' RACE reads into MiXCR, producing one record per CDR3 protein. The sample holds some 900,000 distinct CDR3 sequences, 10% to 15% seen once. General study points: Cord blood's abundant beta clonotypes had fewer insertions, unlike memory repertoires.

These sequences were also reported in another study, on yellow fever vaccine responses in identical twins.

The specimen sequenced was PBMCs. This chain uses TRBV27 with TRBJ2-7, with no clear D. The sequence derives from a woman between 18 and 29 years old in good health. The CDR3 DNA sequence: TGTGCCAGCAGTTTATTGCAGGCCGCCGGCGAGCAGTACTTC. This sequence encodes CASSLLQAAGEQYF.